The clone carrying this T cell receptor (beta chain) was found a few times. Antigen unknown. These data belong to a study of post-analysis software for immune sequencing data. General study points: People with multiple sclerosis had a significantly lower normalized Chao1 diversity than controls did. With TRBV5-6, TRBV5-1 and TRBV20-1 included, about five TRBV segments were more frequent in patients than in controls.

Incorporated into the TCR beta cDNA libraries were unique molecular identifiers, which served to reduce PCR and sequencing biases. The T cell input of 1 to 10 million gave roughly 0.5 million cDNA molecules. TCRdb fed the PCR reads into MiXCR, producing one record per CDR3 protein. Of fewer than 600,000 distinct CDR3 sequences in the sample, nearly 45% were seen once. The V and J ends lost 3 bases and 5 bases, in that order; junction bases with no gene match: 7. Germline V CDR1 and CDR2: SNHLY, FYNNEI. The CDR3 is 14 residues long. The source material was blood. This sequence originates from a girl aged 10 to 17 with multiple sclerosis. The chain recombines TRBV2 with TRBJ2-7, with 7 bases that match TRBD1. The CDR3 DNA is TGTGCCAGCAGTGACGGAGACAGGGTCCACGAGCAGTACTTC. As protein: CASSDGDRVHEQYF.